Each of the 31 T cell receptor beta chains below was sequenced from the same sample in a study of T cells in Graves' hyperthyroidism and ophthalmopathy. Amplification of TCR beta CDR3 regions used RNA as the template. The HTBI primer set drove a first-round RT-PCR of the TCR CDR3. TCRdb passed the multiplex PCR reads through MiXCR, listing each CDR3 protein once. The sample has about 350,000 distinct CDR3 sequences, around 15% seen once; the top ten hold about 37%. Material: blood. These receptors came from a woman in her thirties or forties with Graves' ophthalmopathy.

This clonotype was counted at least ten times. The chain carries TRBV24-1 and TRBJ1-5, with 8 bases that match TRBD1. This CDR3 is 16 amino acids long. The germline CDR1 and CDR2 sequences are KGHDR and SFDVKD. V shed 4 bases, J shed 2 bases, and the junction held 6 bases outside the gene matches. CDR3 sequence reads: CATSDSRQGRNQPQHF. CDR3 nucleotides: TGTGCCACCAGTGACAGTCGACAGGGGCGCAATCAGCCCCAGCATTTT.

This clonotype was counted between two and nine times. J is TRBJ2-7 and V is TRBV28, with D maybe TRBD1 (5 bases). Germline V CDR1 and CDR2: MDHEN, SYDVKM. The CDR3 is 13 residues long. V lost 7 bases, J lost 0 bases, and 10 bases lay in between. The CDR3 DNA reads TGTGCCAGCAAGGGGCCAGCCTCCTACGAGCAGTACTTC. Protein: CASKGPASYEQYF.

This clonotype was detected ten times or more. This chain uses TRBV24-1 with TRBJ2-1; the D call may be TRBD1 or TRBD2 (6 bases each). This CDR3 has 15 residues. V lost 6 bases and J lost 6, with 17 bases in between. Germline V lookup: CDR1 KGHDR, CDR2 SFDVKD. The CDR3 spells CATSLDYGTSNEQFF. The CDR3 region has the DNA TGTGCCACCAGTCTGGACTACGGGACATCCAATGAGCAGTTCTTC.

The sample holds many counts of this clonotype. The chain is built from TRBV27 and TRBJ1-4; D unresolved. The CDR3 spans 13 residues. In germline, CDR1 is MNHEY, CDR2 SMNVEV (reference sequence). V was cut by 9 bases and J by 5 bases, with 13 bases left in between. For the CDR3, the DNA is TGTGCCAGTGGACGGCGCTTAAATGAAAAACTGTTTTTT. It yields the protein CASGRRLNEKLFF.

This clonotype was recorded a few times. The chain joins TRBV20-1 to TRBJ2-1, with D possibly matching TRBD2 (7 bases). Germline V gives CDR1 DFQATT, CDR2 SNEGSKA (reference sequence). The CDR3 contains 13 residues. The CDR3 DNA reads TGCAATGAGGGGGGGCCGGGGTACAATGAGCAGTTCTTC. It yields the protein CNEGGPGYNEQFF.

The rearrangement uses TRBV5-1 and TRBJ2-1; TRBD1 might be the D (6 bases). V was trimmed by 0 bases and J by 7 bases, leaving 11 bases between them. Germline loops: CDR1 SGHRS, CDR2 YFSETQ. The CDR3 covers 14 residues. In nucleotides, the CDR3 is TGCGCCAGCAGCTTGGAGTCGGGACAAAATGAGCAGTTCTTC. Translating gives CASSLESGQNEQFF.

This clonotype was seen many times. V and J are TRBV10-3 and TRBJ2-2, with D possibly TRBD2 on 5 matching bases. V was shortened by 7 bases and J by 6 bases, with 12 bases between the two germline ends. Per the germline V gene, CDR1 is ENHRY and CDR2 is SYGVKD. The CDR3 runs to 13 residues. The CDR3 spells CAIKNRGSGELFF. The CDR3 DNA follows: TGTGCCATCAAAAATCGGGGTTCCGGGGAGCTGTTTTTT.

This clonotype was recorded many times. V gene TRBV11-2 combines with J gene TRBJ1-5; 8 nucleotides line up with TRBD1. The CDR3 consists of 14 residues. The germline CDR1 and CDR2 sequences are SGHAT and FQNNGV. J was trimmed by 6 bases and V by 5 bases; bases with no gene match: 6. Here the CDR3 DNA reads TGTGCCAGCAGCAAAACGACAGGGGCTCAGCCCCAGCATTTT. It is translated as CASSKTTGAQPQHF.

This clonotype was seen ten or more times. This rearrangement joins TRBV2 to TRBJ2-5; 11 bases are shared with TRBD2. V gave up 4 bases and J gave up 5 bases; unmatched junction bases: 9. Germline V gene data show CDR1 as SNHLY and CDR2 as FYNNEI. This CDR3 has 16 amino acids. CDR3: CASSVGLAGGVETQYF. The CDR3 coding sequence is TGTGCCAGCAGTGTCGGCCTAGCGGGAGGAGTGGAGACCCAGTACTTC.

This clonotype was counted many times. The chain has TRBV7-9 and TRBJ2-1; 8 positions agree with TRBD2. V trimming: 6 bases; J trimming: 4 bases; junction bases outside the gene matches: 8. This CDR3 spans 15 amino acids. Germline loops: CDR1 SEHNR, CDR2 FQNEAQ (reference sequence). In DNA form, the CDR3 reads TGTGCCAGCAGTACCTCGGGGGGGTATTACAATGAGCAGTTCTTC. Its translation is CASSTSGGYYNEQFF.

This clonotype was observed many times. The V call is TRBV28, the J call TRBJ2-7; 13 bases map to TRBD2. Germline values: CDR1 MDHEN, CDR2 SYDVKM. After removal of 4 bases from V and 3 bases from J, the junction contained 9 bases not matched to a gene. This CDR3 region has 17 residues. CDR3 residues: CASSSTLAGGVRYEQYF. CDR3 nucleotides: TGTGCCAGCAGTTCGACACTAGCGGGAGGGGTCCGCTACGAGCAGTACTTC.

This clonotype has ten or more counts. CDR3 in amino acids: CASSEIYEKLFF. The CDR3 bases are TGTGCCAGCAGTGAAATTTATGAAAAACTGTTTTTT. The chain couples TRBV2 to TRBJ1-4; no reliable D call. The V gene lost 2 bases and the J gene lost 6 bases, with 4 bases spanning the gap. The CDR3 sequence is 12 residues long. CDR1 and CDR2 (germline): SNHLY, FYNNEI.

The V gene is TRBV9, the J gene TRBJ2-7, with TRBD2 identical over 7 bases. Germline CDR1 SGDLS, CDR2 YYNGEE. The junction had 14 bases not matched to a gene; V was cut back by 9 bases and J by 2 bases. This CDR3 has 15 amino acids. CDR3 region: CATPREGTSTYEQYF. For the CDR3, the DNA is TGTGCCACCCCAAGGGAGGGTACAAGTACCTACGAGCAGTACTTC.

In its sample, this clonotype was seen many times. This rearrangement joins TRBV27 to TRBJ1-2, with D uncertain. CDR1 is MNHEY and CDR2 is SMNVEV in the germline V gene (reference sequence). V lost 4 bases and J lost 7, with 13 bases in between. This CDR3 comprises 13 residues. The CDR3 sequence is CASSSGRLGGYTF. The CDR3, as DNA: TGTGCCAGCAGTTCCGGCAGGTTAGGTGGCTACACCTTC.

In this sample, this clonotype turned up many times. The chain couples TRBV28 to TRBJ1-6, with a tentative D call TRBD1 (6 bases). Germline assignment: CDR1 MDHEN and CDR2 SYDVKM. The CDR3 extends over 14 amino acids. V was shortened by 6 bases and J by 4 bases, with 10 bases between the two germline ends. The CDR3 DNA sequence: TGTGCCAGCAGGGGGACACCGTATAATTCACCCCTCCACTTT. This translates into CASRGTPYNSPLHF. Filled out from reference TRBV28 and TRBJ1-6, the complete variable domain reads DVKVTQSSRYLVKRTGEKVFLECVQDMDHENMFWYRQDPGLGLRLIYFSYDVKMKEKGDIPEGYSVSREKKERFSLILESASTNQTSMYLCASRGTPYNSPLHFGNGTRLTVT.

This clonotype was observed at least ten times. The CDR3 nucleotides are TGTGCCAGCAGTTCCGCCTGGGGTGGAAACACCATATATTTT. Amino acid sequence: CASSSAWGGNTIYF. The V call is TRBV28, the J call TRBJ1-3, with D unresolved. Germline V CDR1 and CDR2: MDHEN, SYDVKM. Trimming took off 4 bases at V and 3 bases at J, with 10 bases between the two ends. This CDR3 has 14 amino acids.

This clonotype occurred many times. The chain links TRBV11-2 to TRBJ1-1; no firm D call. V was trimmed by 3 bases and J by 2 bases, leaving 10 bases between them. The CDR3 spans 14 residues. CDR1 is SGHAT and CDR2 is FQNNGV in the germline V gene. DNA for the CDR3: TGTGCCAGCAGCTTCGGGTGGTCCAACACTGAAGCTTTCTTT. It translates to CASSFGWSNTEAFF.

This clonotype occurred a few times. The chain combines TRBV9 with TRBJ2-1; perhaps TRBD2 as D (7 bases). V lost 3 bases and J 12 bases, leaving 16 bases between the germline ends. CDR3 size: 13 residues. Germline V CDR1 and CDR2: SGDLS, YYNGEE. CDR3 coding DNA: TGTGCCAGCAGCGACGGACCGGGGGGCCGGCAGTTCTTC. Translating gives CASSDGPGGRQFF. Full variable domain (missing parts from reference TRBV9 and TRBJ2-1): DSGVTQTPKHLITATGQRVTLRCSPRSGDLSVYWYQQSLDQGLQFLIQYYNGEERAKGNILERFSAQQFPDLHSELNLSSLELGDSALYFCASSDGPGGRQFFGPGTRLTVL.

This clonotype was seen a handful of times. The chain's CDR3 is CSAPGLGNTGELFF. The CDR3 DNA sequence: TGCAGTGCTCCGGGACTAGGAAACACCGGGGAGCTGTTTTTT. This chain connects TRBV20-1 to TRBJ2-2; 8 nucleotides line up with TRBD2. The germline V gene encodes CDR1 DFQATT and CDR2 SNEGSKA (reference sequence). CDR3 length: 14 amino acids. Trimming removed 5 bases from V and 2 bases from J; junction bases left unmatched: 4.

The CDR3 DNA follows: TGTGCCAGCAGCTTAGTAGCGGGAGCCTACAATGAGCAGTTCTTC. Translating it yields CASSLVAGAYNEQFF. This rearrangement joins TRBV7-2 to TRBJ2-1, with 9 bases aligning to TRBD2. Germline lookup yields CDR1 SGHTA and CDR2 FQGNSA. The trim removed 1 base at V and 2 bases at J, leaving 0 bases unmatched. This CDR3 has 15 residues.

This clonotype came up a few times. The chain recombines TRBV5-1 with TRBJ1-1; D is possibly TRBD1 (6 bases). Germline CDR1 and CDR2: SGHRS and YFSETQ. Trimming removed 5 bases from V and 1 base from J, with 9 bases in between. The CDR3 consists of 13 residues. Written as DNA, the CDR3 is TGCGCCAGCAGGACGACAGGGAACACTGAAGCTTTCTTT. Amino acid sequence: CASRTTGNTEAFF.

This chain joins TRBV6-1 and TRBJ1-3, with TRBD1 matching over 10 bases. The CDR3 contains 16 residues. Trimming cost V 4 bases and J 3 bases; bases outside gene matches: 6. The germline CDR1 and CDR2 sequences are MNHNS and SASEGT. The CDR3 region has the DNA TGTGCCAGCAGTGCGACAGGGGGCGCGGGTGGAAACACCATATATTTT. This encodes CASSATGGAGGNTIYF.

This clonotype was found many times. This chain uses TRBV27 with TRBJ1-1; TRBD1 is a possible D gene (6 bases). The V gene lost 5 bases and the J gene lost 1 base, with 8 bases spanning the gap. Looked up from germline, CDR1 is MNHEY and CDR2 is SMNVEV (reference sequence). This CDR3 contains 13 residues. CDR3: CASSMTGNTEAFF. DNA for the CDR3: TGTGCCAGCAGTATGACAGGGAACACTGAAGCTTTCTTT.

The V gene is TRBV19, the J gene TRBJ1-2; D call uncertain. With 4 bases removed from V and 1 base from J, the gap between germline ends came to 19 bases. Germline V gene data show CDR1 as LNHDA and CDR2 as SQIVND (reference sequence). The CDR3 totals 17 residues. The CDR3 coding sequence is TGTGCCAGTAGTACATTGACACCCACGATTATTAACTATGGCTACACCTTC. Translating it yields CASSTLTPTIINYGYTF.

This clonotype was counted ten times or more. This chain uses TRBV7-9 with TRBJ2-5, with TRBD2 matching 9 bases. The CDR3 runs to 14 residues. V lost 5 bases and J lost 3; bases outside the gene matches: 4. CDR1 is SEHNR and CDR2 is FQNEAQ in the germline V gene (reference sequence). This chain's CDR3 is CASSMTSGEETQYF. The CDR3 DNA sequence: TGTGCCAGCAGCATGACTAGCGGAGAAGAGACCCAGTACTTC.

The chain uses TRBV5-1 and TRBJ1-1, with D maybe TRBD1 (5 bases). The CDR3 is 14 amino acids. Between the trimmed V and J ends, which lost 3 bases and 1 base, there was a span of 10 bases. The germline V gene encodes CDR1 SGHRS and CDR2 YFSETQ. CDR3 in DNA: TGCGCCAGCAGCTCCCAGGGCTCGAACACTGAAGCTTTCTTT. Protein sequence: CASSSQGSNTEAFF. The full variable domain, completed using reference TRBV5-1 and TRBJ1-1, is KAGVTQTPRYLIKTRGQQVTLSCSPISGHRSVSWYQQTPGQGLQFLFEYFSETQRNKGNFPGRFSGRQFSNSRSEMNVSTLELGDSALYLCASSSQGSNTEAFFGQGTRLTVV.

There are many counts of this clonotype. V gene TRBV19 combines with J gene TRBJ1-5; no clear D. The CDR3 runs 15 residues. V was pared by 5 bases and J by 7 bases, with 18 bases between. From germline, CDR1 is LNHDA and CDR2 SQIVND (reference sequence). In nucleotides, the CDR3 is TGTGCCAGTAGTCTTAGCCTAGCCCCGGGACAGCCCCAGCATTTT. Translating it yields CASSLSLAPGQPQHF.

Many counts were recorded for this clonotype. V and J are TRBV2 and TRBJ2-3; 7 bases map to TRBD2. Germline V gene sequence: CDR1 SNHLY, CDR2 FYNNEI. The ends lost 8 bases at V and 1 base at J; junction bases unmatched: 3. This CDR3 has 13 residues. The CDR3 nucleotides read TGTGCCAGCGGGGGGGGGGGCACAGATACGCAGTATTTT. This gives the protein CASGGGGTDTQYF. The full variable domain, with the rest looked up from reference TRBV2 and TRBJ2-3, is EPEVTQTPSHQVTQMGQEVILRCVPISNHLYFYWYRQILGQKVEFLVSFYNNEISEKSEIFDDQFSVERPDGSNFTLKIRSTKLEDSAMYFCASGGGGTDTQYFGPGTRLTVL.

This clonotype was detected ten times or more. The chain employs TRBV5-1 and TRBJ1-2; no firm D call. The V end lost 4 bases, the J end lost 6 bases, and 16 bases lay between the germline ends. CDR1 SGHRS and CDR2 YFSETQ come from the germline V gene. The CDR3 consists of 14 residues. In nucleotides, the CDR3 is TGCGCCAGCAGCATATCAGGTCACGATCATGGCTACACCTTC. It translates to CASSISGHDHGYTF.

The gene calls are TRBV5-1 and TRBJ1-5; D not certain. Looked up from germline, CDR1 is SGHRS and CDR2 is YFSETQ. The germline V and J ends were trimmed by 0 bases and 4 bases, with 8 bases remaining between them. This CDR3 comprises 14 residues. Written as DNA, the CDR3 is TGCGCCAGCAGCTTGGGTACCGAGAATCAGCCCCAGCATTTT. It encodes CASSLGTENQPQHF. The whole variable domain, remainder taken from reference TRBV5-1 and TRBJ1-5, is KAGVTQTPRYLIKTRGQQVTLSCSPISGHRSVSWYQQTPGQGLQFLFEYFSETQRNKGNFPGRFSGRQFSNSRSEMNVSTLELGDSALYLCASSLGTENQPQHFGDGTRLSIL.

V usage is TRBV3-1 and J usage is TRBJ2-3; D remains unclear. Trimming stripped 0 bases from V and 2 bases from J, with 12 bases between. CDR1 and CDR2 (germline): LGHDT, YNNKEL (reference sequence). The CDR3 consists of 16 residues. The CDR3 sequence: CASSQDFMGSTDTQYF. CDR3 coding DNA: TGTGCCAGCAGCCAAGATTTTATGGGGTCCACAGATACGCAGTATTTT.